Listed here are 20 T cell receptor beta chains from one sample, sequenced in a study of T cell responses to AZD1222 COVID-19 vaccine. The protocol was immunoSEQ multiplex PCR, while the TCRdb copy is restricted to in-frame clones and leaves out a portion. The sample shows some 130,000 clones, approximately 84% of them seen only once. Sequences were derived from peripheral blood, sampled on day 0 of AZD1222 vaccination. The receptor set was obtained from an adult in good health.

The chain recombines TRBV5-1 with TRBJ1-1, with 9 positions matching TRBD1. Germline CDR1 and CDR2: SGHRS and YFSETQ. V was clipped by 3 bases and J by 1 base; unmatched bases: 10. This CDR3 is built from 17 residues. CDR3 residues: CASSSSRDRARNTEAFF. The CDR3 coding sequence is TGCGCCAGCAGCTCGTCCCGGGACAGGGCCCGGAACACTGAAGCTTTCTTT.

The genes are TRBV6-7 and TRBJ1-2, with no clear D. TRBV6-7 is an ORF for which the function is uncertain. This CDR3 comprises 13 residues. V lost 2 bases and J 7 bases, leaving 11 bases between the germline ends. The CDR3 here is CASSYLMTGGYTF. CDR3 DNA sequence: TGTGCCAGCAGTTACCTAATGACCGGTGGCTACACCTTC.

V usage is TRBV18 and J usage is TRBJ1-5; 7 nucleotides match TRBD1. The V gene end was trimmed by 3 bases and the J gene end by 1 base; junction bases not matched to a gene: 9. The germline gives CDR1 KGHSH, CDR2 LQKENI. There are 17 residues in the CDR3. Here the CDR3 reads CASSPRQGVTSNQPQHF. For the CDR3, the DNA is TGTGCCAGCTCACCGCGGCAGGGGGTTACGAGCAATCAGCCCCAGCATTTT.

The V and J genes are TRBV6-5 and TRBJ1-5, with D unresolved. CDR3 size: 11 residues. V shed 7 bases and J shed 6 bases, with 7 bases lying between them. The germline V gene has CDR1 MNHEY and CDR2 SVGAGI. Here the CDR3 reads CASKGGQPQHF. In nucleotides, the CDR3 is TGTGCCAGCAAGGGCGGTCAGCCCCAGCATTTT.

The CDR3 sequence is CATSRDQMDTEAFF. CDR3 DNA sequence: TGTGCCACCAGCAGAGATCAGATGGACACTGAAGCTTTCTTT. This chain uses TRBV15 with TRBJ1-1; D is unresolved. Germline V gene sequence: CDR1 LNHNV, CDR2 YYDKDF (reference sequence). Trimming pared 0 bases from V and 3 bases from J, leaving 8 bases between. There are 14 residues in the CDR3.

V usage is TRBV5-1 and J usage is TRBJ2-1, with 14 bases that match TRBD2. Germline loops: CDR1 SGHRS, CDR2 YFSETQ. The CDR3 runs 18 residues. The junction had 5 bases not matched to a gene; V was cut back by 3 bases and J by 0 bases. This CDR3 is CASSSRTSGGSSYNEQFF. DNA of the CDR3: TGCGCCAGCAGCTCCCGGACTAGCGGGGGGAGCTCCTACAATGAGCAGTTCTTC.

This clone was observed once. The gene calls are TRBV24-1 and TRBJ2-1; the match to TRBD2 covers 13 bases. The CDR3 loop spans 16 amino acids. Losses at the gene ends were 3 bases for V and 7 bases for J; bases not matched to a gene: 5. Germline loops: CDR1 KGHDR, CDR2 SFDVKD. This CDR3 reads CATSDRTSGRSNEQFF. In nucleotides, the CDR3 is TGTGCCACCAGTGATCGGACTAGCGGGAGATCTAATGAGCAGTTCTTC.

The chain couples TRBV5-1 to TRBJ1-4; no clear D. Trimming removed 1 base from V and 3 bases from J, with 13 bases in between. The CDR3 is 16 amino acids. CDR1 SGHRS and CDR2 YFSETQ come from the germline V gene. CDR3 DNA sequence: TGCGCCAGCAGCTTGAAACCCCAGAGCGCTAATGAAAAACTGTTTTTT. It codes for CASSLKPQSANEKLFF.

The chain recombines TRBV27 with TRBJ1-2; D possibly corresponds to TRBD1 (6 bases). V gave up 7 bases and J gave up 0 bases, with 15 bases separating them. This CDR3 has 15 amino acids. Germline V gives CDR1 MNHEY, CDR2 SMNVEV (reference sequence). The DNA for the CDR3 is TGTGCCAGCACTTTGTCGGGGACAACTAACTATGGCTACACCTTC. Protein product: CASTLSGTTNYGYTF.

CDR3 amino acids: CASSYGTGGGYTF. CDR3 nucleotide sequence: TGCGCCAGCAGCTACGGGACAGGGGGTGGCTACACCTTC. J is TRBJ1-2 and V is TRBV5-1; 11 bases are shared with TRBD1. This CDR3 contains 13 residues. Trimming removed 3 bases from V and 7 bases from J; junction bases left unmatched: 2. Germline CDR1 is SGHRS and CDR2 is YFSETQ.

The V gene is TRBV7-7, the J gene TRBJ2-3; no clear D gene. Trimming removed 6 bases from V and 4 bases from J, with 5 bases in between. The CDR3 length is 11 residues. Germline CDR1 reads SSHAT; CDR2 reads FNYEAQ (reference sequence). The CDR3 nucleotides read TGTGCCAGCAGTGTCTCAGATACGCAGTATTTT. Translating gives CASSVSDTQYF.

This clone was counted between two and nine times. The rearrangement joins TRBV5-4 to TRBJ1-6, with a weak D call TRBD1 (5 bases). CDR1 SGHNT and CDR2 YYREEE come from the germline V gene (reference sequence). The V gene lost 0 bases and the J gene lost 13 bases, with 8 bases spanning the gap. CDR3 length equals 12 residues. CDR3 nucleotide sequence: TGTGCCAGCAGCTTGGCGGAGGGGCCCCTCCACTTT. This translates into CASSLAEGPLHF.

This chain links TRBV3-1 (or the pseudogene TRBV3-2) with TRBJ1-1; 7 bases map to TRBD1. With V trimmed by 1 base and J by 3 bases, 8 bases remained unmatched. The CDR3 contains 16 residues. CDR1 is LGHDT, CDR2 YNNKEL, per germline (reference sequence). The CDR3 sequence: CASSQVGAGGHTEAFF. The CDR3 DNA sequence: TGTGCCAGCAGCCAAGTAGGGGCAGGGGGGCACACTGAAGCTTTCTTT.

The chain employs TRBV10-1 and TRBJ1-6; unclear D gene. Germline V gene sequence: CDR1 WNHNN, CDR2 SYGVQD (reference sequence). V was pared by 8 bases and J by 10 bases, with 24 bases between. The CDR3 has 16 amino acids. CDR3 sequence reads: CASDVLWGGIGSPLHF. The CDR3 DNA reads as TGCGCCAGCGATGTTTTGTGGGGAGGCATTGGGTCACCCCTCCACTTT.

This CDR3 reads CASSVTGGSSYGYTF. DNA for the CDR3: TGTGCCAGCAGTGTGACGGGGGGTAGTAGCTATGGCTACACCTTC. The chain employs TRBV2 and TRBJ1-2; TRBD1 is a possible D gene (5 bases). V lost 4 bases, J lost 4 bases, and 16 bases lay in between. Per germline, CDR1 SNHLY and CDR2 FYNNEI. This CDR3 spans 15 amino acids. The variable domain in full, completed from reference TRBV2 and TRBJ1-2, reads EPEVTQTPSHQVTQMGQEVILRCVPISNHLYFYWYRQILGQKVEFLVSFYNNEISEKSEIFDDQFSVERPDGSNFTLKIRSTKLEDSAMYFCASSVTGGSSYGYTFGSGTRLTVV.

The chain recombines TRBV5-6 with TRBJ1-1; no firm D call. V was pared by 6 bases and J by 4 bases, with 13 bases between. This CDR3 comprises 13 residues. Germline loops: CDR1 SGHDT, CDR2 YYEEEE. The CDR3 region is CASKLQDSTEAFF. The CDR3 DNA reads TGTGCCAGCAAATTACAAGATAGCACTGAAGCTTTCTTT.

The V gene is TRBV20-1, the J gene TRBJ1-6, with D possibly TRBD1 on 5 matching bases. The CDR3 consists of 15 residues. V dropped 3 bases and J dropped 6 bases, with 15 bases sitting between them. Germline CDR1 DFQATT, CDR2 SNEGSKA (reference sequence). The CDR3 is CSASRGDTGNSPLHF. The CDR3 coding sequence is TGCAGTGCTAGTAGAGGGGATACGGGTAATTCACCCCTCCACTTT.

The rearrangement uses TRBV6-5 and TRBJ1-6, with D uncertain. This CDR3 has 13 amino acids. Germline CDR1 MNHEY, CDR2 SVGAGI. V was clipped by 6 bases and J by 8 bases, with 11 bases between them. DNA of the CDR3: TGTGCCAGCAGCACGACCTGGGATTCACCCCTCCACTTT. Translation gives CASSTTWDSPLHF.

The chain is built from TRBV10-1 and TRBJ2-3; D not resolved. V lost 3 bases, J lost 2 bases, and 6 bases lay in between. The germline CDR1 and CDR2 sequences are WNHNN and SYGVQD (reference sequence). There are 13 residues in the CDR3. DNA of the CDR3: TGCGCCAGCAGTGATGGACCCACAGATACGCAGTATTTT. It specifies CASSDGPTDTQYF.

The chain carries TRBV9 and TRBJ1-2; weak D call: TRBD1 (6 bases). There are 14 residues in the CDR3. CDR1 is SGDLS and CDR2 is YYNGEE in the germline V gene. The V gene lost 6 bases and the J gene lost 2 bases, with 14 bases spanning the gap. DNA for the CDR3: TGTGCCAGCACCGGGGGGGCCCGAAACTATGGCTACACCTTC. It encodes CASTGGARNYGYTF.